This T cell receptor (beta chain) was sequenced for a study of blood T cell repertoires in COVID-19. About the study: Acute and convalescent COVID-19 samples came from the United States, Italy and Spain. In each case, the material was cDNA or gDNA derived from T cells, B-cell-depleted T cells, or PBMCs.

Trimming removed 4 bases from V and 6 bases from J; junction bases left unmatched: 6. CDR3 length equals 14 residues. Germline V gene data show CDR1 as SGHNT and CDR2 as YYREEE (reference sequence). The authors' processing: Researchers report that nucleated cell counts were estimated from reference gene primer amplification. Clones were read by immunoSEQ multiplex PCR, and TCRdb kept only the in-frame ones, dropping some. The V and J calls and the clone size are those of that table, but D and trimming were determined from the DNA. Among some 15,000 clones listed, roughly 91% were seen once. The J gene is TRBJ2-1, the V gene TRBV5-4; 8 nucleotides align to TRBD2. The origin of this receptor is a human donor in a cohort sampled during active COVID-19. The sample consisted of peripheral blood. The CDR3 is CASSRGGQLNEQFF. CDR3 bases: TGTGCCAGCAGCCGGGGGGGGCAACTCAATGAGCAGTTCTTC.